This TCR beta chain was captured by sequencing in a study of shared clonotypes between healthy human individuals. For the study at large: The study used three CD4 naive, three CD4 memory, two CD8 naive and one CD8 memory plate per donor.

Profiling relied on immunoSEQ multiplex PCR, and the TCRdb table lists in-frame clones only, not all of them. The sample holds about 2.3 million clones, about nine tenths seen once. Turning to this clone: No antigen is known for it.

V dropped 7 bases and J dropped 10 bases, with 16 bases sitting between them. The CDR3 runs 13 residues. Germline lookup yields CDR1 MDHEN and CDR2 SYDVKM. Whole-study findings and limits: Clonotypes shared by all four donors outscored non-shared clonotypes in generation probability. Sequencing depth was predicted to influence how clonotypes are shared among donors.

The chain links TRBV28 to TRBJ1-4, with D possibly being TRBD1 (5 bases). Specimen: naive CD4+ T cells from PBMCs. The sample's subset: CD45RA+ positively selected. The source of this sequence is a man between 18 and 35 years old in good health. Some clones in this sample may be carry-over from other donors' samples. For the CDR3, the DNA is TGTGCCAGCACCAGAGTCTTCCAGGGAAAACTGTTTTTT. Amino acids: CASTRVFQGKLFF.